One sample yielded the 6 T cell receptor beta chains listed below, sequenced in a study of post-analysis software for immune sequencing data. Study-wide results and limits: Patients carried four or five TRBV segments more frequently than controls did, and TRBV5-6, TRBV5-1 and TRBV20-1 were among them.

The TCR beta cDNA libraries carried unique molecular identifiers. Using its own MiXCR run on the PCR reads, TCRdb lists one record per CDR3 protein. The sample lists 650,000 to 850,000 distinct CDR3 sequences; 53% were seen once. No antigen has been identified for these receptors. Sequences were obtained from blood. All receptors derive from a girl aged 10-17 years with multiple sclerosis.

V gene TRBV13 combines with J gene TRBJ2-6, with 8 bases matching TRBD1. CDR3 length: 18 residues. Germline CDR1 and CDR2: PRHDT and FYEKMQ (reference sequence). The V and J ends lost 4 bases and 6 bases, in that order; junction bases with no gene match: 14. CDR3 nucleotides: TGTGCCAGCAGCTCGGAAGGTGGACAGGGTTTGGAGGCCAACGTCCTGACTTTC. Encoded protein: CASSSEGGQGLEANVLTF.

The gene calls are TRBV9 and TRBJ2-7; D may be TRBD1 (6 bases). Germline values: CDR1 SGDLS, CDR2 YYNGEE. The CDR3 totals 13 residues. V was trimmed by 2 bases and J by 3 bases, leaving 9 bases between them. The CDR3 here is CASSVRDNYEQYF. CDR3 sequence (DNA): TGTGCCAGCAGCGTTCGGGACAACTACGAGCAGTACTTC. Drawing the rest from reference TRBV9 and TRBJ2-7, the complete variable domain is DSGVTQTPKHLITATGQRVTLRCSPRSGDLSVYWYQQSLDQGLQFLIQYYNGEERAKGNILERFSAQQFPDLHSELNLSSLELGDSALYFCASSVRDNYEQYFGPGTRLTVT.

This chain connects TRBV3-1 to TRBJ2-3; 7 positions agree with TRBD2. Germline V gene lookup returns CDR1 LGHDT and CDR2 YNNKEL (reference sequence). Trimming cost V 1 base and J 2 bases; bases outside gene matches: 12. CDR3 length equals 18 residues. CDR3 loop: CASSQVGLAAPNTDTQYF. Written as DNA, the CDR3 is TGTGCCAGCAGCCAAGTGGGGCTAGCGGCGCCTAACACAGATACGCAGTATTTT.

This clonotype showed up just a few times. V gene TRBV20-1 combines with J gene TRBJ2-1; 10 positions agree with TRBD1. V lost 1 base to trimming and J lost 3 bases; unmatched junction nucleotides: 3. Per germline, CDR1 DFQATT and CDR2 SNEGSKA (reference sequence). The CDR3 totals 15 residues. CDR3 in amino acids: CSARVGTGDYNEQFF. CDR3 bases: TGCAGTGCTAGAGTAGGGACAGGGGACTACAATGAGCAGTTCTTC.

This clonotype was detected only a few times. The chain is built from TRBV12-3 or TRBV12-4 and TRBJ2-3; D possibly corresponds to TRBD2 (6 bases). This CDR3 has 15 amino acids. Trimming took 6 bases from V and 1 from J, leaving 14 bases between them. DNA of the CDR3: TGTGCCAGCAGCACCGGGACTCGCCGCACAGATACGCAGTATTTT. Translating gives CASSTGTRRTDTQYF.

The chain joins TRBV5-1 to TRBJ2-1; tentative D call: TRBD2 (7 bases). This CDR3 is 15 amino acids long. Per the germline V gene, CDR1 is SGHRS and CDR2 is YFSETQ. V lost 3 bases and J lost 9, with 19 bases in between. Here the CDR3 reads CASSSGGGRVPEQFF. The DNA of the CDR3 is TGCGCCAGCAGCTCCGGGGGCGGGAGAGTTCCTGAGCAGTTCTTC. Based on the CDR3 plus reference TRBV5-1 and TRBJ2-1, the full variable domain is KAGVTQTPRYLIKTRGQQVTLSCSPISGHRSVSWYQQTPGQGLQFLFEYFSETQRNKGNFPGRFSGRQFSNSRSEMNVSTLELGDSALYLCASSSGGGRVPEQFFGPGTRLTVL.